This entry describes one T cell receptor beta chain. There is no known antigen for this receptor. No base qualities exist here, and no much larger clone lies one base off it. V and J lose 3 bases and 5 bases, and a span of 11 bases separates them. Based on the germline V gene, the CDR1 and CDR2 sequences are KGHSH and LQKENI. The CDR3 contains 14 residues, cysteine and phenylalanine counted. Only the CDR3 DNA stays, 42 bases, in frame from base 1. Amplification of TCR beta CDR3 regions was carried out from RNA transcripts. A first-round RT-PCR of the TCR CDR3 used the HTBI primer set with the Qiagen OneStep RT-PCR kit. The libraries were constructed in a second round of multiplex PCR and then size-selected and purified. Paired-end sequencing of the libraries was performed with 100 bp reads on an Illumina HiSeq2000. Concerning the study's data processing: SOAPnuke was used to process the raw data, removing reads that contained adapters or uncalled bases, had a mean Phred below 15, or lacked an exact match to the constant primer or identifier. COPE v1.2.5 was used to merge high-quality paired reads, and clonotypes were defined as unique nucleotide sequences. MiTCR v1.1 was used to align clonotypes to the IMGT TRBV, TRBD and TRBJ reference segments. The analysis was restricted to V-J combinations with a frequency above 0.0001, which together covered 98% to 99.2% of the repertoires. The TCS score was defined as the ratio of F50 (clonal expansion) to E x V (chaos), calculated using BLOSUM62-based TCRdist between CDR3 peptides within each V-J. Welch's t-statistics and random forest reduced around 510 V-J features to 13, which were used in a naive Bayes classifier (R e1071). TCRdb applied fastp at Q25 and MiXCR to the public reads, then kept only in-frame beta chains. CDR3 protein sequences are deduplicated, and each keeps its most common genes and DNA. The V and J calls here are based on TCRdb, not the publication. The table for this sample lists 500,000 to 700,000 distinct CDR3 sequences; 16% of them were counted only once. Around 19% of the sample lies in the top ten.

The entry originates in a study of T cells in Graves' hyperthyroidism and ophthalmopathy (dated by TCRdb to about 2019). With respect to the entire study: Peripheral blood was collected at initial diagnosis, before any treatment. According to the paper, TCR Vbeta CDR3 sequencing was carried out on over 130 peripheral blood samples, which came from fewer than 50 ophthalmopathy, about 75 hyperthyroidism and approximately 17 progressor patients. Thyroid tissue and blood T-cell repertoires from six Graves' hyperthyroidism patients were also compared in the study. Whether ophthalmopathy could be predicted prospectively was tested in an independent validation cohort made up of about 20 hyperthyroidism patients plus 17 patients who later progressed to ophthalmopathy. The roughly 94 discovery patients were randomly divided into training and test sets at a 7:3 ratio. TCR V-J signatures able to tell the groups apart were searched for in a discovery cohort of 90 to 100 patients, of whom fewer than 45 had Graves' ophthalmopathy and 55 to 65 had stable Graves' hyperthyroidism. Once sampling was done, hyperthyroidism patients were given methimazole at a starting dose of 30 mg daily, whereas ophthalmopathy patients were given high-dose intravenous methylprednisolone.

Graves' hyperthyroidism was defined as stable when no progression to ophthalmopathy occurred over 18 months of follow-up. Hyperthyroidism patients were newly diagnosed, had a disease duration of under 2 months, and were aged 18 to 65 years. The study excluded patients with uncontrolled infections, other autoimmune diseases, pregnancy or lactation. Diagnoses relied on clinical symptoms, serum thyroxine and TRAb, thyroid ultrasound and orbital computed tomography. PBMCs were isolated from 8 to 10 ml of fresh peripheral blood by Ficoll-Paque density gradient centrifugation. Trizol reagent was used to extract total RNA, and RNA quality was then checked on an Agilent 2100 Bioanalyzer. General findings and caveats noted by the study authors: Most expanded thyroid clonotypes (frequency above 0.001) were also detected in blood, suggesting blood repertoires may reflect thyroid immune responses. A model built on a 13 V-J signature distinguished ophthalmopathy from stable hyperthyroidism, reaching about 88% sensitivity and about 81% specificity in cross-validation and 80%/75% in testing. In validation, the model predicted progression to ophthalmopathy a median of roughly 6.2 months before onset, with over 55% sensitivity and about 75% specificity. No statistical method was used to set the sample size in advance, and investigators knew the group allocation.

The receptor was isolated from a woman aged 18-29 years with Graves' hyperthyroidism. The V and J segments used are TRBV18 and TRBJ2-1; the D gene lacks a confident call. Sequencing input: blood. The DNA reads TGTGCCAGCTCACCCACAGTCAAGAACAATGAGCAGTTCTTC. The resulting protein is CASSPTVKNNEQFF.